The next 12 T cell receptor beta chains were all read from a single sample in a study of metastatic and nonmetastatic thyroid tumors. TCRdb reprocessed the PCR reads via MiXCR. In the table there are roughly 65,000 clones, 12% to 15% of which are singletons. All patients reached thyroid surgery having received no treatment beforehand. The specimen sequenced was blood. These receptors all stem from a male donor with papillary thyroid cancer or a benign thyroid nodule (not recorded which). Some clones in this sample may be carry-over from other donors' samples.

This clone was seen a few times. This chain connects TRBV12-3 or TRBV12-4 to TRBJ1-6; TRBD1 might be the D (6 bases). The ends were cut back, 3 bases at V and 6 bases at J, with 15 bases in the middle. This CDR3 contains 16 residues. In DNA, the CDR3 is TGTGCCAGCAGTTTTGGGGTGGGACATGGTAATTCACCCCTCCACTTT. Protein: CASSFGVGHGNSPLHF.

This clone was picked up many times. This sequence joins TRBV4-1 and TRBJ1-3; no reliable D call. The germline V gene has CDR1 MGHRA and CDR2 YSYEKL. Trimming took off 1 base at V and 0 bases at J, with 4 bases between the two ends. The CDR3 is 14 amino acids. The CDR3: CASSQVHSGNTIYF. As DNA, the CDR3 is TGCGCCAGCAGCCAAGTACACTCTGGAAACACCATATATTTT.

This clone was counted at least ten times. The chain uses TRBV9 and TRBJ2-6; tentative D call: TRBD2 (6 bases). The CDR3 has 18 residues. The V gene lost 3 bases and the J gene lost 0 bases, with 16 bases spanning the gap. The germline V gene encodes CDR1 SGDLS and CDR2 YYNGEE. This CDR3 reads CASSGPGLLGSGANVLTF. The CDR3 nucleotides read TGTGCCAGCAGCGGACCGGGACTGCTAGGCTCTGGGGCCAACGTCCTGACTTTC.

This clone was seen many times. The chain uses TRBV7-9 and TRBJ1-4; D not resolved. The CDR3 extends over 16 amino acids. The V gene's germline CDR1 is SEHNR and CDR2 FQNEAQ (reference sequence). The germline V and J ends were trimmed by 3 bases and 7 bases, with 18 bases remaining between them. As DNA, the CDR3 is TGTGCCAGCAGCTTGGGGATGAACAGCGCGGGTGAAAAACTGTTTTTT. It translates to CASSLGMNSAGEKLFF.

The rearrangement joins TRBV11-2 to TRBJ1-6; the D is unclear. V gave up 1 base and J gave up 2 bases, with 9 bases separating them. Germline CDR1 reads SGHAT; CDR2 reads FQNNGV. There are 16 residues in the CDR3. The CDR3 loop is CASSLGAAAYNSPLHF. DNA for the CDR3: TGTGCCAGCAGCTTAGGGGCAGCCGCCTATAATTCACCCCTCCACTTT.

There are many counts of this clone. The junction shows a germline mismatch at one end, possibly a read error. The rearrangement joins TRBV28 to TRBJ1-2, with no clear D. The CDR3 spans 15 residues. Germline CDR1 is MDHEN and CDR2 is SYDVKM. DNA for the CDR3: TGTGCCAGCAGTTTCCGCCAACAGTCTAACTGTGGCTACACCTTC. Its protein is CASSFRQQSNCGYTF.

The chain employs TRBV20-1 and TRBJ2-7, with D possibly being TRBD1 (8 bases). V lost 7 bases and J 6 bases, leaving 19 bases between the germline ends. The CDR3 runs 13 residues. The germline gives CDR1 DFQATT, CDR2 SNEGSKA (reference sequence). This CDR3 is CSVRGLADSEQYF. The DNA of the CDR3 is TGCAGTGTCAGGGGGCTAGCGGATTCCGAGCAGTACTTC.

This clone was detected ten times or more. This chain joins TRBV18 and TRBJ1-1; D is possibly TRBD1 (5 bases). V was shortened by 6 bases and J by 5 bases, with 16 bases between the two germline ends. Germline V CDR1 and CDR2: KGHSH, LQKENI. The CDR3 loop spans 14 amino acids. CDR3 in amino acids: CASSLRGGLTEAFF. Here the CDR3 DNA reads TGTGCCAGCTCTCTACGGGGGGGGTTGACTGAAGCTTTCTTT.

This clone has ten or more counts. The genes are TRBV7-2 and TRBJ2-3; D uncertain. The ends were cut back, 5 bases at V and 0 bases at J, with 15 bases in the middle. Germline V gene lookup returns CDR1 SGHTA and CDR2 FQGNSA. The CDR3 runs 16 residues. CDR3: CASSRMVASSTDTQYF. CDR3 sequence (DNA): TGTGCCAGCAGCCGAATGGTGGCGTCTAGCACAGATACGCAGTATTTT.

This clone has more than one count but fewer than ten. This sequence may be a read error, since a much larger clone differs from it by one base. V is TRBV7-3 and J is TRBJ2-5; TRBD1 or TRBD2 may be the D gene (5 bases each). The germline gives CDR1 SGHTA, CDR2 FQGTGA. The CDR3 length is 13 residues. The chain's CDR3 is CASSRGLQVTQYF. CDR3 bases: TGTGCCAGCAGCCGGGGCCTACAAGTGACCCAGTACTTC.

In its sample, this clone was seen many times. The chain's CDR3 is CASSLDMGENGYTF. In DNA, the CDR3 is TGTGCCAGCAGTTTAGATATGGGCGAGAATGGCTACACCTTC. The chain joins TRBV27 to TRBJ1-2; no clear D. CDR3 length: 14 residues. Germline-derived CDR1 and CDR2 are MNHEY and SMNVEV (reference sequence). V was clipped by 2 bases and J by 6 bases, with 13 bases between them.

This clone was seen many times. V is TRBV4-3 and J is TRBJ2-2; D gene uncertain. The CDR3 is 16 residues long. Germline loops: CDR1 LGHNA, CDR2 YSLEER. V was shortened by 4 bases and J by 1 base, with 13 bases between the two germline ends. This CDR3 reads CASSLLANGNTGELFF. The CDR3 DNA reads TGCGCCAGCAGCCTTCTGGCGAACGGGAACACCGGGGAGCTGTTTTTT.